The rows below give T cell receptor beta chains drawn from one sample of a study of lymphopenia after photon versus proton radiotherapy. The assay was immunoSEQ multiplex PCR, and TCRdb's table has in-frame clones only and misses some. The top ten hold approximately 1.9% of the sample, which has approximately 2,900 clones, about 94% seen once. The material sequenced was peripheral blood, taken from a patient treated with photon-based radiotherapy. Receptors were obtained from a woman in her 70s with pancreatic cancer. Each CDR3 is given with its conserved first and last residue. D genes are given only for firm matches. Expanded clones are given a class, and other clones once, few, many or no size at all.

TRBD2,TRBV27,TRBJ2-7,NA,TGTGCCAGCAGTATGAACGGACTAGCGGGAGCCTACGAGCAGTACTTC,CASSMNGLAGAYEQYF
NA,TRBV28,TRBJ1-2,NA,TGTGCCAGCAGCCTCTCCATTATCTATGGCTACACCTTC,CASSLSIIYGYTF
TRBD2,TRBV6-1,TRBJ2-7,NA,TGTGCCAGCAGGCCCCGGGGGGGCTACGAGCAGTACTTC,CASRPRGGYEQYF
NA,TRBV27,TRBJ1-1,NA,TGTGCCAGCAGTTATATAGGAGGGTTTGGCACTGAAGCTTTCTTT,CASSYIGGFGTEAFF
TRBD1,TRBV19,TRBJ2-2,NA,TGTGCCAGTAGGACAGGGGATACGAACACCGGGGAGCTGTTTTTT,CASRTGDTNTGELFF
NA,TRBV7-5,TRBJ1-5,NA,TGTGCCAGAAGCTTAGATTCCCCCCGCGATCTCCCACATTCTGATAGCAATCAGCCCCAGCATTTT,CARSLDSPRDLPHSDSNQPQHF
NA,TRBV4-3,TRBJ2-5,NA,TGCGCCAGCAGCCAAGGACTCGTGGAAGAGACCCAGTACTTC,CASSQGLVEETQYF
TRBD2,TRBV14,TRBJ2-1,NA,TGTGCCAGCAGCCAAAACAAGCTAGCGGGTGCGTTATGGTTCTTC,CASSQNKLAGALWFF
NA,TRBV28,TRBJ2-7,NA,TGTGCCAGTACAGTAGGCGGGACCTCCTACGAGCAGTACTTC,CASTVGGTSYEQYF
NA,TRBV7-2,TRBJ1-4,NA,TGTGCCAGCAGCTTAGGCGGGACGGGGATGGAAAAACTGTTTTTT,CASSLGGTGMEKLFF
NA,TRBV13,TRBJ1-1,NA,TGTGCCAGCCGATATGGGTGGGTCATGAACACTGAAGCTTTCTTT,CASRYGWVMNTEAFF
NA,TRBV6-1,TRBJ1-5,NA,TGTGCCAGCCTCCTCTTGTCCGGATCAAATCAGCCCCAGCATTTT,CASLLLSGSNQPQHF
NA,TRBV14,TRBJ2-7,NA,TGTGCCAGCAGCCAAGTTCGGCAGGGTTCCTACGAGCAGTACTTC,CASSQVRQGSYEQYF
NA,TRBV2,TRBJ1-4,NA,TGTGCCAGCAGTGAACCTCCAGGGAACGAAAAACTGTTTTTT,CASSEPPGNEKLFF
NA,TRBV7-9,TRBJ2-7,NA,TGTGCCAGCAGCTCGCAGGGGTCAGTCTACGAGCAGTACTTC,CASSSQGSVYEQYF
TRBD2,TRBV7-2,TRBJ2-3,once,TGTGCCAGCAGCATTCTCTCCAGCGGGGGCACAGATACGCAGTATTTT,CASSILSSGGTDTQYF